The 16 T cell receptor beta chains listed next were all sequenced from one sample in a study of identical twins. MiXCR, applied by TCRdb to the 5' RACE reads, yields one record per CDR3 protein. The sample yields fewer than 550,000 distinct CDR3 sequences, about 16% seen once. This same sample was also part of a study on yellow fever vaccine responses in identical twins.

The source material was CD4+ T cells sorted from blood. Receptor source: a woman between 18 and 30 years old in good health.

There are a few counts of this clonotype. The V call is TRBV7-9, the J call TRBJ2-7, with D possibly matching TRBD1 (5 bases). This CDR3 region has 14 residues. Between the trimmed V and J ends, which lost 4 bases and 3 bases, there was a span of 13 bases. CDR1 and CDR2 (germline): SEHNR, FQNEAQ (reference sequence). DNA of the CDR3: TGTGCCAGCAGCTCAAGCGACAGCCACTACGAGCAGTACGTC. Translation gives CASSSSDSHYEQYV.

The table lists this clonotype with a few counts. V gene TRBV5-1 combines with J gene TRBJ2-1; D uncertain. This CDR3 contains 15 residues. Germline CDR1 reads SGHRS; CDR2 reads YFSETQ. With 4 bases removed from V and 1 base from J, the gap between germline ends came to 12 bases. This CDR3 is CASSLTAGSYNEQFF. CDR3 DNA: TGCGCCAGCAGCCTAACGGCCGGTTCCTACAATGAGCAGTTCTTC.

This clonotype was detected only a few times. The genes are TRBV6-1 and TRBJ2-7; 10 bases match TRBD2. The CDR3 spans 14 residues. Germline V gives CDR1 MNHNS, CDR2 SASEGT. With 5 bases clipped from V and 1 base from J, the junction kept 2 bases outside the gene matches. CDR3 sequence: CASSKLAGSYEQYF. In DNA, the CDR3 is TGTGCCAGCAGTAAACTAGCGGGATCCTACGAGCAGTACTTC.

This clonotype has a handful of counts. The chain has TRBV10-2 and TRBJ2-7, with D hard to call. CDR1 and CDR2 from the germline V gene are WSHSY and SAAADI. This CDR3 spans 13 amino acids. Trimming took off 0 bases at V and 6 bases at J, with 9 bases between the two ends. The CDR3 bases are TGCGCCAGCAGTGAGTCAGGGATGGGCGAGCAGTACTTC. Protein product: CASSESGMGEQYF.

The DNA for the CDR3 is TGTGCCAGCAGTTACACGCCTGAAAATTCACCCCTCCACTTT. This translates into CASSYTPENSPLHF. V gene TRBV27 combines with J gene TRBJ1-6; D gene unclear. Germline loops: CDR1 MNHEY, CDR2 SMNVEV (reference sequence). V was shortened by 4 bases and J by 7 bases, with 11 bases between the two germline ends. This CDR3 region has 14 residues.

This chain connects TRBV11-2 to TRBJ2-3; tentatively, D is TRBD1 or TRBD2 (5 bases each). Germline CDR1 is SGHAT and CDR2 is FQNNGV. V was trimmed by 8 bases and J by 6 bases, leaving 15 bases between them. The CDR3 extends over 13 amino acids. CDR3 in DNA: TGTGCCAGCGGGGATGGGGGTAAGGATACGCAGTATTTT. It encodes CASGDGGKDTQYF.

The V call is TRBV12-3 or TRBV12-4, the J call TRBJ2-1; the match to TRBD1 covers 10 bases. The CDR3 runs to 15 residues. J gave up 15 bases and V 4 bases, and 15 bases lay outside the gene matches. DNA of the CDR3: TGTGCCAGCAGTTCACTCCGGGACAGGGGCCCCCGCTGGTTCTTC. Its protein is CASSSLRDRGPRWFF.

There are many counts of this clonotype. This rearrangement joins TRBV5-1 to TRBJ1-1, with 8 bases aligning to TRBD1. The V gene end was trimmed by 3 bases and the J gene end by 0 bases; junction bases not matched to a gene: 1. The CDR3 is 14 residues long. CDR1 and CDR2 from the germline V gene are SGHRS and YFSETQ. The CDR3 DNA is TGCGCCAGCAGCTGGGACAGGATGAACACTGAAGCTTTCTTT. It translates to CASSWDRMNTEAFF.

CDR3 nucleotides: TGTGCCAGCAGCCCCCCTGCGGGAGGCCGCTCTGGGGCCAACGTCCTGACTTTC. As protein: CASSPPAGGRSGANVLTF. J is TRBJ2-6 and V is TRBV11-1; 8 nucleotides align to TRBD2. The germline gives CDR1 SGHAT, CDR2 FQDESV (reference sequence). V trimming: 5 bases; J trimming: 0 bases; junction bases outside the gene matches: 9. This CDR3 is built from 18 residues.

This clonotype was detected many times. The CDR3 is CATSRDRVHTQYF. As DNA, the CDR3 is TGTGCCACCAGCAGAGATAGGGTGCATACGCAGTATTTT. The chain has TRBV15 and TRBJ2-3; D remains unclear. The V end lost 0 bases, the J end lost 7 bases, and 8 bases lay between the germline ends. In germline, CDR1 is LNHNV, CDR2 YYDKDF (reference sequence). This CDR3 spans 13 amino acids.

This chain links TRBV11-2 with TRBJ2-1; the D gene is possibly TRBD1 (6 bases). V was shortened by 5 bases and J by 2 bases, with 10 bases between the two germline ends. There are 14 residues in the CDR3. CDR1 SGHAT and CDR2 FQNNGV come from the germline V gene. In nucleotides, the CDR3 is TGTGCCAGCAGCGCCCGGGACACCTACAATGAGCAGTTCTTC. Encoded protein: CASSARDTYNEQFF.

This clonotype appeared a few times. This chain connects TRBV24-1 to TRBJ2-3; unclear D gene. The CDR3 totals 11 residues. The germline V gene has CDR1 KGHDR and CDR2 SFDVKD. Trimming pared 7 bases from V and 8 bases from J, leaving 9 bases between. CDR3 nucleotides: TGTGCCACCAGCTATAGTAGTACGCAGTATTTT. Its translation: CATSYSSTQYF.

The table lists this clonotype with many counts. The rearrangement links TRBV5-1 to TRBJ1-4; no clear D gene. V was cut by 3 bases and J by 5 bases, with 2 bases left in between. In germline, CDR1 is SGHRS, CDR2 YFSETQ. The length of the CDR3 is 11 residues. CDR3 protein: CASSYNEKLFF. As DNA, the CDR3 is TGCGCCAGCAGCTACAATGAAAAACTGTTTTTT.

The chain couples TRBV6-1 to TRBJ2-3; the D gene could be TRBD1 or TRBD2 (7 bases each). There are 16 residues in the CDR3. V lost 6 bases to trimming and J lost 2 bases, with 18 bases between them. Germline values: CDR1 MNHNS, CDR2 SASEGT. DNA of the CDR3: TGTGCCAGCAGGGCAAGCGGGACAGACCCCACAGATACGCAGTATTTT. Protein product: CASRASGTDPTDTQYF.

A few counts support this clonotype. CDR3 coding DNA: TGTGCCAGCAGCACCTTAATGGGTGAGCAGTTCTTC. Amino acid sequence: CASSTLMGEQFF. The chain couples TRBV7-2 to TRBJ2-1, with D unclear. The CDR3 consists of 12 residues. Trimming removed 5 bases from V and 9 bases from J, with 11 bases in between. CDR1 is SGHTA, CDR2 FQGNSA, per germline.

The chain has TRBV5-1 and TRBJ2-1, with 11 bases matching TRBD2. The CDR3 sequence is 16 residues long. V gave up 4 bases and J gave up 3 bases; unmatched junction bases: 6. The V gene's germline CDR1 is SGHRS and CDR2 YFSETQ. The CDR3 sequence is CASSRTTSGNYNEQFF. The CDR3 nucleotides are TGCGCCAGCAGCCGTACGACTAGCGGGAACTACAATGAGCAGTTCTTC.